The sequence of this TCR beta chain was determined in a study of blood T cell repertoires in COVID-19. Background on the study: T cells, B-cell-depleted T cells, or PBMCs provided the cDNA or gDNA that served as material.

Under the authors' procedure: Reference gene primer amplification gave nucleated cell count estimates. Method: immunoSEQ multiplex PCR; TCRdb's copy keeps in-frame clones and lacks some. Clone size and the V and J calls come from that table; the DNA yielded D and trimming. Among 150,000 to 250,000 clones listed, roughly four fifths were seen once. Symptom resolution, clearance, or two negative PCRs marked the recovered donors of Cohort 3. This CDR3 comprises 13 residues. V lost 0 bases and J lost 5, with 8 bases in between. CDR1 and CDR2 from the germline V gene are SGHRS and YFSETQ. This clonotype was sampled from a man aged 35-49 years who had recovered from COVID-19. The sample comprised PBMCs or T cells enriched from blood (not recorded which). The V call is TRBV5-1, the J call TRBJ1-1, with D unclear. The CDR3 region is CASSLEFLTEAFF. The DNA of the CDR3 is TGCGCCAGCAGCTTGGAATTCTTAACTGAAGCTTTCTTT.